A single sample gave rise to the 24 T cell receptor beta chains below, sequenced in a study of T-cell reconstitution after alpha-beta-depleted transplantation in children (dated by TCRdb to the mid-2010s). Library method: PCR. TCRdb shows the sequencer as Illumina HiSeq 2500. TCR library preparation used molecular barcoding, with unique molecular identifiers applied to normalize quantification of the TCRbeta repertoire. The raw public reads went through TCRdb reprocessing: fastp at Q25, MiXCR clone calling, in-frame beta chains kept. Under each unique CDR3 protein, matching rows form one entry showing the most common genes and DNA. The sample yields about 200,000 distinct CDR3 sequences; about 6.6% were counted once. The ten largest clones add up to 5.5% of the sample. The label giving this sample's treatment or condition can be read as: allogeneic hematopoietic cell transplantation with graft depleted of TCRalphabeta T cells and CD19 B cells.

The source material was PBMCs, sampled before TCRalphabeta/CD19-depleted stem cell transplant. These receptors originate from a boy between 2 and 10 years old with acute lymphoblastic leukemia, due to receive a stem cell transplant.

The sample holds many counts of this clonotype. The chain combines TRBV29-1 with TRBJ1-1; maybe TRBD1 (6 bases). V was shortened by 1 base and J by 8 bases, with 14 bases between the two germline ends. CDR1 and CDR2 (germline): SQVTM, ANQGSEA. There are 13 residues in the CDR3. The CDR3 loop reads CSVEGTQGYEAFF. The CDR3 nucleotides are TGCAGCGTTGAAGGAACCCAGGGGTACGAAGCTTTCTTT.

This clonotype was seen only a few times. This chain links TRBV12-3 or TRBV12-4 with TRBJ1-3; 7 bases map to TRBD1. There are 14 residues in the CDR3. V shed 6 bases and J 4 bases; nucleotides not matched to a gene: 6. The CDR3 sequence: CASRPTGLGNTIYF. DNA of the CDR3: TGTGCCAGCAGACCGACAGGGTTAGGAAACACCATATATTTT.

There are many counts of this clonotype. V is TRBV10-3 and J is TRBJ2-1; 11 nucleotides align to TRBD1. The J segment lost 7 bases and the V segment lost 7 bases, leaving 12 bases of the junction unmatched. Per the germline V gene, CDR1 is ENHRY and CDR2 is SYGVKD. This CDR3 has 16 residues. CDR3 sequence: CAITPSPGQGENEQFF. In DNA form, the CDR3 reads TGTGCCATCACTCCATCTCCGGGACAGGGGGAGAATGAGCAGTTCTTC.

In this sample, this clonotype turned up many times. The chain links TRBV5-6 to TRBJ2-7; D remains unclear. The CDR3 is 13 amino acids. The germline V and J ends were trimmed by 2 bases and 6 bases, with 12 bases remaining between them. Germline V gives CDR1 SGHDT, CDR2 YYEEEE. CDR3 residues: CASSFPGLGEQYF. The CDR3 region has the DNA TGTGCCAGCAGCTTTCCCGGGTTAGGCGAGCAGTACTTC.

This chain joins TRBV5-1 and TRBJ1-1; D perhaps matches TRBD1 (5 bases). With 0 bases removed from V and 11 bases from J, the gap between germline ends came to 14 bases. The CDR3 loop spans 13 amino acids. The V gene's germline CDR1 is SGHRS and CDR2 YFSETQ. CDR3: CASSLGTPGYAFF. CDR3 DNA: TGCGCCAGCAGCTTGGGGACACCCGGTTATGCTTTCTTT.

This clonotype has just a few counts. This sequence joins TRBV7-9 and TRBJ2-7; TRBD2 matches at 9 bases. Germline V gene lookup returns CDR1 SEHNR and CDR2 FQNEAQ (reference sequence). The CDR3 length is 13 residues. Trimming removed 8 bases from V and 2 bases from J; junction bases left unmatched: 4. The CDR3 DNA reads TGTGCCAGCCGTAGCGGGGGAACCTACGAGCAGTACTTC. Translation gives CASRSGGTYEQYF.

This clonotype showed up many times. This rearrangement joins TRBV15 to TRBJ2-1; no definite D call. The V and J ends lost 0 bases and 8 bases respectively, with 11 bases between them. This CDR3 spans 14 amino acids. CDR1 LNHNV and CDR2 YYDKDF come from the germline V gene (reference sequence). The CDR3 region has the DNA TGTGCCACCAGCAGAGATGAGATCGGGTATGAGCAGTTCTTC. Translated: CATSRDEIGYEQFF. Drawing the rest from reference TRBV15 and TRBJ2-1, the complete variable domain is DAMVIQNPRYQVTQFGKPVTLSCSQTLNHNVMYWYQQKSSQAPKLLFHYYDKDFNNEADTPDNFQSRRPNTSFCFLDIRSPGLGDTAMYLCATSRDEIGYEQFFGPGTRLTVL.

This clonotype was observed at least ten times. The chain uses TRBV2 and TRBJ2-5; 12 nucleotides agree with TRBD2. V gave up 5 bases and J gave up 6 bases; unmatched junction bases: 7. From germline, CDR1 is SNHLY and CDR2 FYNNEI. The CDR3 extends over 15 amino acids. The CDR3 is CASSSLAGGPQTQYF. CDR3 nucleotide sequence: TGTGCCAGCAGTTCTCTAGCGGGAGGGCCGCAGACCCAGTACTTC.

Only a few counts were recorded for this clonotype. The CDR3 DNA reads TGTGCCAGTAGTATAAGGAGGGACACCGGGGAGCTGTTTTTT. Protein product: CASSIRRDTGELFF. The chain joins TRBV19 to TRBJ2-2; the D gene is possibly TRBD2 (6 bases). Trimming removed 2 bases from V and 3 bases from J, with 7 bases in between. The CDR3 consists of 14 residues. Germline V gene sequence: CDR1 LNHDA, CDR2 SQIVND (reference sequence).

Many counts were recorded for this clonotype. The chain links TRBV28 to TRBJ1-4; D possibly corresponds to TRBD1 (6 bases). V lost 4 bases to trimming and J lost 4 bases, with 13 bases between them. From germline, CDR1 is MDHEN and CDR2 SYDVKM. This CDR3 comprises 15 residues. CDR3 coding DNA: TGTGCCAGCAGTTCCAGGACAGTGATTAATGAAAAACTGTTTTTT. Translating it yields CASSSRTVINEKLFF. Complete variable domain (other parts from reference TRBV28 and TRBJ1-4): DVKVTQSSRYLVKRTGEKVFLECVQDMDHENMFWYRQDPGLGLRLIYFSYDVKMKEKGDIPEGYSVSREKKERFSLILESASTNQTSMYLCASSSRTVINEKLFFGSGTQLSVL.

This clonotype was detected ten times or more. This chain connects TRBV4-3 to TRBJ2-3, with D possibly matching TRBD2 (5 bases). Trimming took 5 bases from V and 1 from J, leaving 16 bases between them. From germline, CDR1 is LGHNA and CDR2 YSLEER. The CDR3 has 16 residues. The CDR3 reads CASSSSPNEGTDTQYF. The CDR3 DNA is TGCGCCAGCAGCTCTAGCCCCAATGAAGGCACAGATACGCAGTATTTT.

The V gene is TRBV11-1, the J gene TRBJ2-6, with D tentatively TRBD1 or TRBD2 (5 bases each). The CDR3 loop spans 18 amino acids. CDR1 is SGHAT and CDR2 is FQDESV in the germline V gene (reference sequence). Trimming shortened V by 5 bases and J by 0 bases, and 17 bases separated the two germline ends. In DNA, the CDR3 is TGTGCCAGCAGCGGCCGGGACCCGGGGTACTCTGGGGCCAACGTCCTGACTTTC. It codes for CASSGRDPGYSGANVLTF.

This clonotype occurred many times. The gene calls are TRBV28 and TRBJ2-3; TRBD2 matches at 9 bases. Germline lookup yields CDR1 MDHEN and CDR2 SYDVKM. The V and J ends lost 5 bases and 1 base, in that order; junction bases with no gene match: 19. There are 20 residues in the CDR3. The CDR3 sequence is CASSTAGREGFDLGTDTQYF. The CDR3, as DNA: TGTGCCAGCAGTACCGCCGGGCGGGAGGGATTTGACTTGGGCACAGATACGCAGTATTTT.

The rearrangement joins TRBV28 to TRBJ2-5, with 8 bases identical to TRBD2. This CDR3 has 16 residues. CDR1 MDHEN and CDR2 SYDVKM come from the germline V gene. V was clipped by 2 bases and J by 8 bases; unmatched bases: 13. CDR3 loop: CASSLRSGTRGSTQYF. CDR3 DNA: TGTGCCAGCAGTTTACGAAGCGGGACTAGGGGATCTACCCAGTACTTC.

This clonotype was picked up a small number of times. This chain uses TRBV7-6 with TRBJ1-5; D uncertain. Deletions cut 1 base from V and 2 bases from J, with 9 bases between. CDR1 SGHVS and CDR2 FNYEAQ come from the germline V gene. CDR3 size: 15 residues. CDR3 in amino acids: CASSLGWGGNQPQHF. The CDR3 bases are TGTGCCAGCAGCTTAGGTTGGGGTGGCAATCAGCCCCAGCATTTT.

This clonotype was observed a few times. The rearrangement links TRBV12-3 or TRBV12-4 to TRBJ2-1; D uncertain. V was cut by 2 bases and J by 8 bases, with 7 bases left in between. The length of the CDR3 is 12 residues. The CDR3 is CASSLTHDEQFF. In DNA form, the CDR3 reads TGTGCCAGCAGTTTAACCCATGATGAGCAGTTCTTC.

The gene calls are TRBV29-1 and TRBJ1-1; D gene ambiguous. The CDR3 runs to 12 residues. Per germline, CDR1 SQVTM and CDR2 ANQGSEA. Trimming cost V 6 bases and J 1 base, with 9 bases left between them. This CDR3 reads CSVLPTNTEAFF. CDR3 bases: TGCAGCGTCCTCCCGACGAACACTGAAGCTTTCTTT.

The chain is built from TRBV7-2 and TRBJ1-2, with D possibly matching TRBD1 (5 bases). V was pared by 5 bases and J by 7 bases, with 23 bases between. Germline V gives CDR1 SGHTA, CDR2 FQGNSA. The CDR3 has 16 amino acids. This CDR3 is CASSRRDRGTARGYTF. In nucleotides, the CDR3 is TGTGCCAGCAGCCGCCGGGACCGGGGTACCGCCCGTGGCTACACCTTC.

This rearrangement joins TRBV20-1 to TRBJ1-5; 7 bases map to TRBD1. Germline V CDR1 and CDR2: DFQATT, SNEGSKA (reference sequence). The CDR3 sequence is 18 residues long. Trimming took 5 bases from V and 10 from J; bases not matched to a gene: 26. The CDR3 protein is CSALKVGQGGGAGHPQHF. The DNA for the CDR3 is TGCAGTGCTCTGAAGGTCGGGCAGGGGGGTGGTGCGGGTCATCCCCAGCATTTT.

This clonotype was recorded at least ten times. The rearrangement joins TRBV29-1 to TRBJ1-1; D is undetermined. This CDR3 region has 12 residues. Germline loops: CDR1 SQVTM, CDR2 ANQGSEA. V lost 4 bases and J lost 2, with 8 bases in between. The DNA of the CDR3 is TGCAGCGTTGGGACCCTCAACACTGAAGCTTTCTTT. Amino acid sequence: CSVGTLNTEAFF.

This clonotype was observed at least ten times. The genes are TRBV2 and TRBJ1-2; no reliable D call. This CDR3 region has 14 residues. Germline CDR1 reads SNHLY; CDR2 reads FYNNEI. The germline V and J ends were trimmed by 9 bases and 3 bases, with 17 bases remaining between them. The DNA for the CDR3 is TGTGCCAGTCGAGGGAAAGGGCCCCACTATGGCTACACCTTC. As protein: CASRGKGPHYGYTF.

This clonotype came up a few times. The chain is built from TRBV14 and TRBJ2-3, with 9 bases fitting TRBD1. Germline values: CDR1 SGHDN, CDR2 FVKESK. V lost 3 bases, J lost 11 bases, and 12 bases stayed unmatched. This CDR3 contains 15 residues. The CDR3 reads CASSQSGTGIGGQYF. CDR3 nucleotide sequence: TGTGCCAGCAGCCAGTCCGGGACAGGGATTGGTGGGCAGTATTTT.

This clonotype showed up just a few times. The chain recombines TRBV20-1 with TRBJ2-1; D not resolved. Germline V gene lookup returns CDR1 DFQATT and CDR2 SNEGSKA (reference sequence). Trimming removed 6 bases at V and 0 bases at J, with 15 bases between. The CDR3 loop spans 15 amino acids. The CDR3 region is CSAASSRSSYNEQFF. The DNA of the CDR3 is TGCAGTGCAGCCAGTAGCCGAAGCTCCTACAATGAGCAGTTCTTC.

The chain employs TRBV20-1 and TRBJ2-3; 9 bases fit TRBD2. Germline V gene sequence: CDR1 DFQATT, CDR2 SNEGSKA (reference sequence). The CDR3 runs 15 residues. Trimming took 3 bases from V and 4 from J; bases not matched to a gene: 8. CDR3 protein: CSARVAGAPADTQYF. CDR3 sequence (DNA): TGCAGTGCTAGGGTAGCGGGGGCCCCTGCAGATACGCAGTATTTT.